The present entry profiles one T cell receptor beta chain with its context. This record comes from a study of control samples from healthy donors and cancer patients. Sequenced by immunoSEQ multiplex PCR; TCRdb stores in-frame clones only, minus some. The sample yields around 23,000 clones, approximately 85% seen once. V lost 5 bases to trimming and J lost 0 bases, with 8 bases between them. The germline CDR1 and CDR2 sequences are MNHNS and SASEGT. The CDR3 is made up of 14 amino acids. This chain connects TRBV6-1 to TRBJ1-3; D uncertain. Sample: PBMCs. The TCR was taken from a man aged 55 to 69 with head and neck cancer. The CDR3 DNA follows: TGTGCCAGCAGTTTCACTGGCTCTGGAAACACCATATATTTT. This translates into CASSFTGSGNTIYF.